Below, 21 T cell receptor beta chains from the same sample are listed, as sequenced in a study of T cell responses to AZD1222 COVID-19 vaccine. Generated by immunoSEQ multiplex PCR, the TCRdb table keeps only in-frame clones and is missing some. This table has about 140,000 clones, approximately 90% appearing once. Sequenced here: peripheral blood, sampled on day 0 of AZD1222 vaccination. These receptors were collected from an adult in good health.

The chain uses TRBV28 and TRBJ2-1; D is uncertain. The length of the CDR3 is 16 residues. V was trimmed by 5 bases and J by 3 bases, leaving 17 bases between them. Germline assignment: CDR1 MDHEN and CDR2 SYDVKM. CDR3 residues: CASSTPLVAGYNEQFF. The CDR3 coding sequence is TGTGCCAGCAGTACCCCCCTAGTAGCAGGCTACAATGAGCAGTTCTTC.

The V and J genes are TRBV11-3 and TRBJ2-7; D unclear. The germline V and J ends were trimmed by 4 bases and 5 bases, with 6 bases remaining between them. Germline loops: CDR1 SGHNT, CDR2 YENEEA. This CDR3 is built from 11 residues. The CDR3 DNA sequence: TGTGCCAGCAGCTCGGGCAACGAGCAGTACTTC. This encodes CASSSGNEQYF.

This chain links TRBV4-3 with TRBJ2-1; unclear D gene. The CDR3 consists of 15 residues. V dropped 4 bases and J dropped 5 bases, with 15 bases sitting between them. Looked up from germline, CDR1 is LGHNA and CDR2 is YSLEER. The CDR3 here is CASSRSLNSDNEQFF. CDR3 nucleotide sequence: TGCGCCAGCAGCCGGTCACTAAATTCCGACAATGAGCAGTTCTTC.

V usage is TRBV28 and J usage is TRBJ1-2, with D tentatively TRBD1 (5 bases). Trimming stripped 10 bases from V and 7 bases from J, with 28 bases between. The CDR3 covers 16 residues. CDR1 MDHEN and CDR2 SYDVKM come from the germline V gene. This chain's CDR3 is CANTTWISVLGGGYTF. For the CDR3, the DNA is TGTGCCAACACAACCTGGATTTCCGTGCTCGGGGGTGGCTACACCTTC.

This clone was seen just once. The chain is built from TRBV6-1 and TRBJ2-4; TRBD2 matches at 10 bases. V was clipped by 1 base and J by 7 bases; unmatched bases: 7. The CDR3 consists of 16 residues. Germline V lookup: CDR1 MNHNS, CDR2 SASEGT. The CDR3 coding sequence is TGTGCCAGCAGTGAAGGTAGCGGGGGGCCAAGCAACATTCAGTACTTC. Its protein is CASSEGSGGPSNIQYF.

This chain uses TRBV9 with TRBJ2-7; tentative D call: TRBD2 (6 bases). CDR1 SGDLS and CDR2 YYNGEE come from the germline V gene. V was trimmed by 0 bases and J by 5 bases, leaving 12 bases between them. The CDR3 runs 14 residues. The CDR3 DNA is TGTGCCAGCAGCGTAGGTCTTGGGGAGGACGAGCAGTACTTC. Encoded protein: CASSVGLGEDEQYF.

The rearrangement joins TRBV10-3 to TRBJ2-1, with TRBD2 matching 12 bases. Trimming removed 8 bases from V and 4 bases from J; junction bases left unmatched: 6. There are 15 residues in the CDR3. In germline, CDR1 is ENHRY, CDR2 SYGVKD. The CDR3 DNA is TGTGCCATCGGCACAACTAGCGGGGGGTACAATGAGCAGTTCTTC. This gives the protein CAIGTTSGGYNEQFF.

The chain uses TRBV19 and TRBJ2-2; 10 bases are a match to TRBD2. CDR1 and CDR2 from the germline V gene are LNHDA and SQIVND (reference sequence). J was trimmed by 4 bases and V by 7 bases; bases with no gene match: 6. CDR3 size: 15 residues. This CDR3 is CASKSGRAATGELFF. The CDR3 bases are TGTGCCAGTAAAAGCGGGAGGGCCGCCACCGGGGAGCTGTTTTTT.

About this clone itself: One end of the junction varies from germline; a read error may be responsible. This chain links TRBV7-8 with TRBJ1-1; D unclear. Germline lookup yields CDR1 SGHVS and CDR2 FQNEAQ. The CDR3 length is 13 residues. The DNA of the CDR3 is TGTGCCAGCAGCTTAGAGAGAACCGTCACCCCTTTTTTT. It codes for CASSLERTVTPFF.

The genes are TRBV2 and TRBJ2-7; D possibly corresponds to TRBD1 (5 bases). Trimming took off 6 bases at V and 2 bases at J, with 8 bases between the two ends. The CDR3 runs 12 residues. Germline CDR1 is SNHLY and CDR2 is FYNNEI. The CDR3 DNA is TGTGCCAGCAGGGGGCCAGCCTACGAGCAGTACTTC. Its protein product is CASRGPAYEQYF.

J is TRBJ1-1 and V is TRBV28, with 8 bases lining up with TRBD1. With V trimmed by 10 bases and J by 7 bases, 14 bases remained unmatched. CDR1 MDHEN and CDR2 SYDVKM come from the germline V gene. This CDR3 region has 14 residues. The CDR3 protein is CATRRTGYSYEAFF. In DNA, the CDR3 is TGTGCCACCCGAAGGACAGGGTACTCGTATGAAGCTTTCTTT.

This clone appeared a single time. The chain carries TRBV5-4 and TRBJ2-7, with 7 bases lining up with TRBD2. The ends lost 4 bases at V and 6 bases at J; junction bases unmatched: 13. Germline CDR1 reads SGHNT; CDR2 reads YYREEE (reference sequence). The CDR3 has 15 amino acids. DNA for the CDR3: TGTGCCAGCAGCCCCTGGGGGGGGAGTCTCGTCGAGCAGTACTTC. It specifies CASSPWGGSLVEQYF.

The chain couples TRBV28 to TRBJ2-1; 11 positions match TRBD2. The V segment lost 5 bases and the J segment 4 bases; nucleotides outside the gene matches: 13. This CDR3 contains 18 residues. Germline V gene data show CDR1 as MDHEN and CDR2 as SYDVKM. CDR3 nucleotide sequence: TGTGCCAGCAGTCCTCCCCCCTCGACTAGCGGGGCTTACAATGAGCAGTTCTTC. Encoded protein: CASSPPPSTSGAYNEQFF.

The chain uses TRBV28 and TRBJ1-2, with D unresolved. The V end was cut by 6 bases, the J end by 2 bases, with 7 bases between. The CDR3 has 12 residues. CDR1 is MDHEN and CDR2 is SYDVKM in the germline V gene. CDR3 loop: CASSPFNYGYTF. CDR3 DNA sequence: TGTGCCAGCAGCCCATTCAACTATGGCTACACCTTC.

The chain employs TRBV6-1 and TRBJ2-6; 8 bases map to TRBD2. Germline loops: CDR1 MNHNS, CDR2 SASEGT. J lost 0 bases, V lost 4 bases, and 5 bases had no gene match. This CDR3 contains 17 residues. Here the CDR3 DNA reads TGTGCCAGCAGTGTCCGGGGGGGGGCCTCTGGGGCCAACGTCCTGACTTTC. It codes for CASSVRGGASGANVLTF.

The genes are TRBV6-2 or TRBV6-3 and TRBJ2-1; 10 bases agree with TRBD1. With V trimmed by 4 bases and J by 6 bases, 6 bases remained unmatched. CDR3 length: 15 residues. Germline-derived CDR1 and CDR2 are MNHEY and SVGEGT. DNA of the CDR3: TGTGCCAGCAGTTTGTGGGACAGGGGAGGCAATGAGCAGTTCTTC. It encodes CASSLWDRGGNEQFF.

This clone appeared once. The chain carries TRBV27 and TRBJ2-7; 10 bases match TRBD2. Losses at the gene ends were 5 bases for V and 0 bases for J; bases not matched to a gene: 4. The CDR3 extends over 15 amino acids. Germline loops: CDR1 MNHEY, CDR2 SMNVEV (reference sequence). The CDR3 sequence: CASSNLAGDSYEQYF. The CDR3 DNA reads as TGTGCCAGCAGTAACCTAGCGGGGGACTCCTACGAGCAGTACTTC.

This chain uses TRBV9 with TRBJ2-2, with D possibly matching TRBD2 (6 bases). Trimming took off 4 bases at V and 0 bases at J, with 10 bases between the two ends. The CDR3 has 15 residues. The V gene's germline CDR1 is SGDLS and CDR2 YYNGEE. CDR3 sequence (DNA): TGTGCCAGCAGCCGGACGGGGGCGAACACCGGGGAGCTGTTTTTT. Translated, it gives CASSRTGANTGELFF.

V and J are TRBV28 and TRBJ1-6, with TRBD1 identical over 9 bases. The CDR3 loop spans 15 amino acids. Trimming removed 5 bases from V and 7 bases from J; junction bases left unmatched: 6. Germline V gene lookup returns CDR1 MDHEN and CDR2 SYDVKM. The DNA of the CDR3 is TGTGCCAGCAGTAGACAGGGGGTCTCGAATTCACCCCTCCACTTT. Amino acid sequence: CASSRQGVSNSPLHF.

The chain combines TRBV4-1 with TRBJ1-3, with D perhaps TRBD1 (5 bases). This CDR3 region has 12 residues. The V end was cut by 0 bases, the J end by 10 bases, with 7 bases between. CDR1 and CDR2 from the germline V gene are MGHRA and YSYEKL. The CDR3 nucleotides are TGCGCCAGCAGCCAAGAGGGGGTTACCATATATTTT. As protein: CASSQEGVTIYF.

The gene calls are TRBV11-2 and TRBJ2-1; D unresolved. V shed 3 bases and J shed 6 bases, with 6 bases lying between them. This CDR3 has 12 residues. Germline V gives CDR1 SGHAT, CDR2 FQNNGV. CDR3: CASSFSRNEQFF. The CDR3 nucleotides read TGTGCCAGCAGCTTTTCCCGCAATGAGCAGTTCTTC.